One sample yielded the 17 T cell receptor beta chains listed below, sequenced in a study of blood T cell repertoires in COVID-19. Clones were sequenced by immunoSEQ multiplex PCR, and TCRdb holds only the in-frame ones, with some missing. In the table there are around 62,000 clones, roughly 84% of which are singletons. The sequenced sample was peripheral blood. The receptors come from a man aged 45-65 years with active COVID-19.

V usage is TRBV28 and J usage is TRBJ1-2, with 7 bases fitting TRBD1. The V gene's germline CDR1 is MDHEN and CDR2 SYDVKM. There are 15 residues in the CDR3. With V trimmed by 8 bases and J by 3 bases, 12 bases remained unmatched. This CDR3 is CASLTPEGADYGYTF. CDR3 nucleotides: TGTGCCAGCCTCACTCCCGAGGGGGCCGACTATGGCTACACCTTC.

This chain connects TRBV19 to TRBJ2-7; 7 positions match TRBD1. CDR1 and CDR2 from the germline V gene are LNHDA and SQIVND (reference sequence). The CDR3 extends over 15 amino acids. The trim removed 1 base at V and 3 bases at J, leaving 6 bases unmatched. The CDR3, as DNA: TGTGCCAGTAGTATAGTCACAGGGGCGAACTACGAGCAGTACTTC. It is translated as CASSIVTGANYEQYF.

This chain uses TRBV4-3 with TRBJ1-1; D remains unclear. Between the trimmed V and J ends, which lost 1 base and 0 bases, there was a span of 12 bases. From germline, CDR1 is LGHNA and CDR2 YSLEER. The CDR3 is 16 residues long. The chain's CDR3 is CASSQGEELMNTEAFF. The CDR3 DNA reads TGCGCCAGCAGCCAAGGCGAGGAGCTCATGAACACTGAAGCTTTCTTT.

V usage is TRBV12-5 and J usage is TRBJ2-5; 8 bases are a match to TRBD1. Germline V gives CDR1 LGHNT, CDR2 FRNRAP. Germline trimming cut 7 bases from V and 1 base from J; bases unmatched to any gene: 5. This CDR3 is 14 amino acids long. CDR3: CASASGQAQETQYF. CDR3 sequence (DNA): TGTGCTAGTGCCTCGGGACAGGCCCAAGAGACCCAGTACTTC. Full variable domain (missing parts from reference TRBV12-5 and TRBJ2-5): DARVTQTPRHKVTEMGQEVTMRCQPILGHNTVFWYRQTMMQGLELLAYFRNRAPLDDSGMPKDRFSAEMPDATLATLKIQPSEPRDSAVYFCASASGQAQETQYFGPGTRLLVL.

V and J are TRBV4-1 and TRBJ2-6, with 16 nucleotides matching TRBD2. Trimming at V came to 4 bases and at J to 0 bases, leaving 9 bases not matched to a gene. The length of the CDR3 is 21 residues. Germline V lookup: CDR1 MGHRA, CDR2 YSYEKL. The CDR3 DNA sequence: TGCGCCAGCAGCCCCCCCGGGACTAGCGGGAGGGAATTCTCTGGGGCCAACGTCCTGACTTTC. Translated: CASSPPGTSGREFSGANVLTF.

The V gene is TRBV2, the J gene TRBJ2-7; D is possibly TRBD2 (5 bases). The CDR3 runs to 13 residues. CDR1 is SNHLY, CDR2 FYNNEI, per germline. The V gene lost 7 bases and the J gene lost 7 bases, with 17 bases spanning the gap. CDR3 nucleotide sequence: TGTGCCAGCACTGCGATGGGAGATCGAGAGCAGTACTTC. Protein sequence: CASTAMGDREQYF.

In DNA, the CDR3 is TGTGCCACCAGCCCGAACAGGGGAAACTATGGCTACACCTTC. Translated: CATSPNRGNYGYTF. The gene calls are TRBV15 and TRBJ1-2; 7 bases align to TRBD1. V was pared by 5 bases and J by 2 bases, with 5 bases of the junction left unmatched. From germline, CDR1 is LNHNV and CDR2 YYDKDF (reference sequence). CDR3 length: 14 residues.

Only a few counts were recorded for this clone. The CDR3 DNA is TGTGCCAGCAGCGCACCAGACAGGCCGGGAGAGCAGTACTTC. Residues: CASSAPDRPGEQYF. This chain connects TRBV9 to TRBJ2-7, with D maybe TRBD1 (6 bases). This CDR3 has 14 residues. Germline CDR1 SGDLS, CDR2 YYNGEE. V lost 3 bases to trimming and J lost 7 bases, with 17 bases between them.

V is TRBV19 and J is TRBJ1-5, with TRBD1 matching over 7 bases. The CDR3 runs 14 residues. Germline lookup yields CDR1 LNHDA and CDR2 SQIVND (reference sequence). With 7 bases clipped from V and 4 bases from J, the junction kept 7 bases outside the gene matches. CDR3 in amino acids: CASTNDRVNQPQHF. Written as DNA, the CDR3 is TGTGCCAGTACAAATGACAGGGTGAATCAGCCCCAGCATTTT.

The chain uses TRBV4-1 and TRBJ2-7; TRBD2 agrees at 10 bases. Trimming cost V 1 base and J 4 bases; bases outside gene matches: 4. The CDR3 spans 15 residues. Germline CDR1 MGHRA, CDR2 YSYEKL. DNA of the CDR3: TGCGCCAGCAGCCAAGTAGGACTAGCGGAATACGAGCAGTACTTC. It translates to CASSQVGLAEYEQYF.

The V gene is TRBV5-1, the J gene TRBJ1-1; D unresolved. From germline, CDR1 is SGHRS and CDR2 YFSETQ. The CDR3 has 11 amino acids. The V gene lost 4 bases and the J gene lost 10 bases, with 11 bases spanning the gap. The DNA for the CDR3 is TGCGCCAGCAGCGCGGGAGGGAGAGCTTTCTTT. Protein: CASSAGGRAFF. The full variable domain, with the rest looked up from reference TRBV5-1 and TRBJ1-1, is KAGVTQTPRYLIKTRGQQVTLSCSPISGHRSVSWYQQTPGQGLQFLFEYFSETQRNKGNFPGRFSGRQFSNSRSEMNVSTLELGDSALYLCASSAGGRAFFGQGTRLTVV.

This sequence joins TRBV5-5 and TRBJ2-2, with D possibly matching TRBD1 (5 bases). The CDR3 contains 13 residues. Germline CDR1 SGHKS, CDR2 YYEKEE (reference sequence). V was cut by 2 bases and J by 4 bases, with 6 bases left in between. This chain's CDR3 is CASSLGVTGELFF. DNA for the CDR3: TGTGCCAGCAGCTTAGGGGTCACCGGGGAGCTGTTTTTT.

The chain uses TRBV4-1 and TRBJ2-1; D perhaps matches TRBD1 (5 bases). Deletions cut 1 base from V and 8 bases from J, with 15 bases between. The CDR3 loop spans 15 amino acids. Looked up from germline, CDR1 is MGHRA and CDR2 is YSYEKL. The CDR3 region has the DNA TGCGCCAGCAGCCAAGTATTAGGGGTACTCCATGAGCAGTTCTTC. This encodes CASSQVLGVLHEQFF.

V usage is TRBV6-1 and J usage is TRBJ2-7, with no clear D. This CDR3 has 12 amino acids. Looked up from germline, CDR1 is MNHNS and CDR2 is SASEGT. V shed 3 bases and J shed 2 bases, with 5 bases lying between them. The CDR3 spells CASSDAAYEQYF. The DNA of the CDR3 is TGTGCCAGCAGTGATGCGGCCTACGAGCAGTACTTC.

The chain couples TRBV18 to TRBJ2-7, with 9 bases fitting TRBD2. Germline V gene sequence: CDR1 KGHSH, CDR2 LQKENI. The V gene end was trimmed by 3 bases and the J gene end by 1 base; junction bases not matched to a gene: 7. There are 16 residues in the CDR3. CDR3 coding DNA: TGTGCCAGCTCACCCGCGACTAGCGGATTTTCCTACGAGCAGTACTTC. This codes for CASSPATSGFSYEQYF.

This chain links TRBV30 with TRBJ2-7; D unresolved. The CDR3 runs to 15 residues. Between the trimmed V and J ends, which lost 2 bases and 5 bases, there was a span of 19 bases. Germline V lookup: CDR1 GTSNPN, CDR2 SVGIG (reference sequence). This chain's CDR3 is CAWSRFSRGEDEQYF. CDR3 coding DNA: TGTGCCTGGAGTCGGTTCTCCAGAGGAGAAGACGAGCAGTACTTC.

V usage is TRBV4-2 and J usage is TRBJ2-3; D is possibly TRBD2 (6 bases). Trimming removed 4 bases from V and 0 bases from J, with 23 bases in between. The germline gives CDR1 LGHNA, CDR2 YNFKEQ. The CDR3 loop spans 19 amino acids. For the CDR3, the DNA is TGTGCCAGCAGCCCTCAAGTCGGGTTCCTTGCGGGGAGCACAGATACGCAGTATTTT. Residues: CASSPQVGFLAGSTDTQYF.